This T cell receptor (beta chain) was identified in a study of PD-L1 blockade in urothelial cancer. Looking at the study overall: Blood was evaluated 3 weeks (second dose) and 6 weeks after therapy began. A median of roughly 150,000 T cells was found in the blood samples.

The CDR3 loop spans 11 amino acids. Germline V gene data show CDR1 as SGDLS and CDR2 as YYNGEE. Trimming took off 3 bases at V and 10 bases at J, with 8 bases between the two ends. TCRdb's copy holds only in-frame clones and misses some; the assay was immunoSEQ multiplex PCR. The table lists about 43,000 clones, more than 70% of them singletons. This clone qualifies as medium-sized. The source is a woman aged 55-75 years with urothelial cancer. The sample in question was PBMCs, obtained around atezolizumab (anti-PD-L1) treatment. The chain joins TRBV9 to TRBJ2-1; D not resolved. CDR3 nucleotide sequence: TGTGCCAGCAGCGCGGTCAAGGAGCAGTTCTTC. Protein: CASSAVKEQFF.